The following is a TCR beta chain sequence with its context. What it binds is not known. TCRdb reanalysed the reads using MiXCR and keeps one entry per CDR3 protein. The sample has about 400,000 distinct CDR3 sequences, 34% seen once. Germline CDR1 reads KGHDR; CDR2 reads SFDVKD. CDR3 length equals 12 residues. The V end lost 2 bases, the J end lost 7 bases, and 7 bases lay between the germline ends. The data belong to a study of T cell repertoires in cytomegalovirus infection. Study summary: Well-studied HLA-B-restricted CMV epitopes were used in the study alongside recently identified HLA-C-restricted ones. From public TCR beta signatures came an indication of both CMV infection and matching HLA type. Notes on the study in general: Cumulative frequency of public TCR beta families picked out carriers of CMV plus the relevant HLA. In two of eight donors, the top clonotype was HLA-C-restricted CMV-specific.

The material sequenced was cultured PBMCs, taken from culture after CMV antigen stimulation. The TCR comes from a human donor in good health (CMV status not recorded). Some clones in this sample may be carry-over from other donors' samples. This chain joins TRBV24-1 and TRBJ1-1, with D maybe TRBD1 (6 bases). The CDR3 region has the DNA TGTGCCACCAGTGATTACAGGGATGAAGCTTTCTTT. Encoded protein: CATSDYRDEAFF.